These 18 T cell receptor beta chains originate from one sample sequenced in a study of blood T cell repertoires in COVID-19. Using immunoSEQ multiplex PCR, the repertoire was profiled, and TCRdb retains in-frame clones only, with some absent. The data show about 35,000 clones, about nine tenths seen once. Specimen: peripheral blood. The receptors were gathered from a man aged 50-59 years with active COVID-19.

The chain has TRBV30 and TRBJ2-5, with a tentative D call TRBD1 (6 bases). The germline V gene has CDR1 GTSNPN and CDR2 SVGIG (reference sequence). The CDR3 is 13 residues long. V was clipped by 3 bases and J by 4 bases, with 12 bases between them. The CDR3 protein is CAWSNRVGETQYF. DNA for the CDR3: TGTGCCTGGAGCAACAGGGTGGGAGAGACCCAGTACTTC.

The rearrangement joins TRBV12-3 or TRBV12-4 to TRBJ1-5, with D tentatively TRBD1 (5 bases). CDR3 length: 12 amino acids. Trimming took off 6 bases at V and 6 bases at J, with 9 bases between the two ends. CDR3 bases: TGTGCCAGCAGGGGCGACAGTCAGCCCCAGCATTTT. The encoded protein is CASRGDSQPQHF.

The chain combines TRBV19 with TRBJ1-6, with D possibly matching TRBD1 (6 bases). CDR1 LNHDA and CDR2 SQIVND come from the germline V gene (reference sequence). CDR3 length: 15 residues. Deletions cut 3 bases from V and 5 bases from J, with 11 bases between. The CDR3 coding sequence is TGTGCCAGTAGTATCAAGGCAGGGGATAATTCACCCCTCCACTTT. Protein: CASSIKAGDNSPLHF.

V gene TRBV6-1 combines with J gene TRBJ1-3; D possibly corresponds to TRBD1 (5 bases). Deletions cut 1 base from V and 2 bases from J, with 9 bases between. Germline lookup yields CDR1 MNHNS and CDR2 SASEGT. This CDR3 contains 15 residues. Written as DNA, the CDR3 is TGTGCCAGCAGTGAAGTACCCAGGGCTGGAAACACCATATATTTT. It is translated as CASSEVPRAGNTIYF.

The chain joins TRBV3-1 (or the pseudogene TRBV3-2) to TRBJ1-3; D remains unclear. Trimming stripped 2 bases from V and 0 bases from J, with 5 bases between. The CDR3 is made up of 14 amino acids. Germline lookup yields CDR1 LGHDT and CDR2 YNNKEL (reference sequence). CDR3 DNA sequence: TGTGCCAGCAGCCAAAGAGACTCTGGAAACACCATATATTTT. It codes for CASSQRDSGNTIYF.

The CDR3 DNA reads TGCAGCGTCGTTCGATCGGGACACCCCTACGAGCAGTACTTC. Translating it yields CSVVRSGHPYEQYF. The V gene is TRBV29-1, the J gene TRBJ2-7; D is possibly TRBD1 (6 bases). Trimming took off 6 bases at V and 2 bases at J, with 17 bases between the two ends. The CDR3 is 14 residues long. Germline assignment: CDR1 SQVTM and CDR2 ANQGSEA.

CDR3 sequence reads: CASSQERTSALNEQFF. DNA for the CDR3: TGCGCCAGCAGCCAAGAAAGGACTAGCGCACTCAATGAGCAGTTCTTC. The V gene is TRBV4-3, the J gene TRBJ2-1, with 9 nucleotides matching TRBD2. CDR3 size: 16 residues. Germline lookup yields CDR1 LGHNA and CDR2 YSLEER. J gave up 6 bases and V 0 bases, and 6 bases lay outside the gene matches.

The CDR3 region is CASSFIYYLSRNYGYTF. CDR3 coding DNA: TGTGCCAGTAGTTTCATCTATTACTTGAGTCGGAACTATGGCTACACCTTC. This chain connects TRBV19 to TRBJ1-2; D unclear. This CDR3 has 17 residues. CDR1 and CDR2 (germline): LNHDA, SQIVND (reference sequence). Between the trimmed V and J ends, which lost 5 bases and 2 bases, there was a span of 21 bases.

As DNA, the CDR3 is TGTGCCAGCTCGCCTATAAGTATAAGCAATCAGCCCCAGCATTTT. This encodes CASSPISISNQPQHF. The chain couples TRBV18 to TRBJ1-5; D gene unclear. The CDR3 contains 15 residues. Germline CDR1 is KGHSH and CDR2 is LQKENI. V was clipped by 6 bases and J by 1 base, with 13 bases between them.

The V and J genes are TRBV7-6 and TRBJ2-3, with TRBD2 identical over 9 bases. Germline CDR1 and CDR2: SGHVS and FNYEAQ. Unmatched junction bases numbered 10, after V lost 5 bases and J lost 4 bases. CDR3 size: 16 residues. In DNA form, the CDR3 reads TGTGCCAGCAGCCCCCTGGGCGGGGGGGTAGCAGATACGCAGTATTTT. Its protein product is CASSPLGGGVADTQYF. Based on the CDR3 plus reference TRBV7-6 and TRBJ2-3, the full variable domain is GAGVSQSPRYKVTKRGQDVALRCDPISGHVSLYWYRQALGQGPEFLTYFNYEAQQDKSGLPNDRFSAERPEGSISTLTIQRTEQRDSAMYRCASSPLGGGVADTQYFGPGTRLTVL.

This chain links TRBV5-6 with TRBJ2-3, with D unclear. This CDR3 has 14 residues. The V end was cut by 4 bases, the J end by 1 base, with 10 bases between. Germline CDR1 and CDR2: SGHDT and YYEEEE. CDR3 nucleotides: TGTGCCAGCAGCAGCGACCCCGGCACAGATACGCAGTATTTT. Encoded protein: CASSSDPGTDTQYF.

This clone was detected only once. The chain links TRBV7-3 to TRBJ2-2; perhaps TRBD1 as D (5 bases). The CDR3 loop spans 15 amino acids. Trimming stripped 8 bases from V and 4 bases from J, with 17 bases between. CDR1 and CDR2 from the germline V gene are SGHTA and FQGTGA. CDR3 region: CASGPNPGFTGELFF. The DNA of the CDR3 is TGTGCCAGCGGCCCCAACCCAGGGTTCACCGGGGAGCTGTTTTTT.

As concerns this clone: The junction departs from the called germline gene at one end, perhaps through a read error. The chain couples TRBV30 to TRBJ2-2; D is unclear. Germline lookup yields CDR1 GTSNPN and CDR2 SVGIG (reference sequence). This CDR3 comprises 14 residues. For the CDR3, the DNA is TGTGCCTGGAGTGTACTTGTGAACGCCGGGGAGCTGTTTTTT. This codes for CAWSVLVNAGELFF.

This chain links TRBV5-1 with TRBJ1-4; a weak D match, TRBD1 (5 bases). Between the trimmed V and J ends, which lost 4 bases and 8 bases, there was a span of 21 bases. The CDR3 has 16 amino acids. Germline CDR1 and CDR2: SGHRS and YFSETQ. The CDR3 spells CASSRGVGVGREKLFF. CDR3 nucleotide sequence: TGCGCCAGCAGCCGGGGGGTCGGGGTAGGGAGAGAAAAACTGTTTTTT.

The gene calls are TRBV11-2 and TRBJ1-1; D is possibly TRBD1 (5 bases). Germline lookup yields CDR1 SGHAT and CDR2 FQNNGV. The V gene lost 3 bases and the J gene lost 6 bases, with 14 bases spanning the gap. The CDR3 has 14 amino acids. CDR3 sequence: CASSLTAGSAEAFF. The CDR3 DNA sequence: TGTGCCAGCAGCTTGACAGCGGGTTCGGCTGAAGCTTTCTTT.

The chain combines TRBV5-4 with TRBJ2-2, with 16 bases that match TRBD2. This CDR3 spans 16 amino acids. From germline, CDR1 is SGHNT and CDR2 YYREEE (reference sequence). Trimming removed 4 bases from V and 7 bases from J; junction bases left unmatched: 4. The chain's CDR3 is CASSPGTSGGVGELFF. The CDR3 nucleotides are TGTGCCAGCAGCCCCGGGACTAGCGGGGGGGTCGGGGAGCTGTTTTTT.

This chain uses TRBV11-2 with TRBJ2-7; D gene ambiguous. Germline V gene data show CDR1 as SGHAT and CDR2 as FQNNGV. The CDR3 length is 12 residues. Trimming cost V 1 base and J 3 bases, with 4 bases left between them. This CDR3 is CASSLGDYEQYF. CDR3 DNA: TGTGCCAGCAGCTTAGGAGACTACGAGCAGTACTTC.

CDR3 bases: TGTGCCAGCCGGGGACTAGCGGACAATGAGCAGTTCTTC. Amino acid sequence: CASRGLADNEQFF. This chain connects TRBV2 to TRBJ2-1; 11 bases are a match to TRBD2. The CDR3 spans 13 residues. The junction had 2 bases not matched to a gene; V was cut back by 8 bases and J by 5 bases. Germline assignment: CDR1 SNHLY and CDR2 FYNNEI.